The 18 T cell receptor beta chains reported below all come from one sample, sequenced in a study of blood T cell repertoires in COVID-19. Profiled with immunoSEQ multiplex PCR; TCRdb holds only in-frame clones, not every one. The repertoire has roughly 190,000 clones, 75% to 90% of them found once; the top ten carry approximately 6.5%. The sequenced sample consisted of peripheral blood. These receptors were collected from a middle-aged woman with acute or convalescent COVID-19.

This chain connects TRBV6-5 to TRBJ2-7; 13 bases are a match to TRBD2. Trimming took 11 bases from V and 5 from J; bases not matched to a gene: 6. Germline assignment: CDR1 MNHEY and CDR2 SVGAGI. This CDR3 is 13 amino acids long. CDR3 amino acids: CAGRTSGGHEQYF. In nucleotides, the CDR3 is TGTGCCGGCCGGACTAGCGGGGGCCACGAGCAGTACTTC.

The V gene is TRBV9, the J gene TRBJ1-2; maybe TRBD1 (6 bases). The CDR3 has 14 amino acids. The V gene lost 0 bases and the J gene lost 6 bases, with 12 bases spanning the gap. Germline assignment: CDR1 SGDLS and CDR2 YYNGEE. Here the CDR3 DNA reads TGTGCCAGCAGCGTAGCGGGGGGGGCGGATGGCTACACCTTC. Translating it yields CASSVAGGADGYTF.

This clone has just one count. V usage is TRBV5-4 and J usage is TRBJ1-1; D call uncertain. The CDR3 spans 16 residues. CDR1 and CDR2 from the germline V gene are SGHNT and YYREEE (reference sequence). Trimming stripped 3 bases from V and 1 base from J, with 16 bases between. The DNA of the CDR3 is TGTGCCAGCAGCTCAGGAGGCTACGGCTCGAACACTGAAGCTTTCTTT. Translated, it gives CASSSGGYGSNTEAFF. Full variable domain (outside the CDR3, taken from reference TRBV5-4 and TRBJ1-1): ETGVTQSPTHLIKTRGQQVTLRCSSQSGHNTVSWYQQALGQGPQFIFQYYREEENGRGNFPPRFSGLQFPNYSSELNVNALELDDSALYLCASSSGGYGSNTEAFFGQGTRLTVV.

The V gene is TRBV24-1, the J gene TRBJ2-7; D remains ambiguous. Germline V lookup: CDR1 KGHDR, CDR2 SFDVKD. V lost 7 bases, J lost 3 bases, and 12 bases lay in between. The CDR3 runs 13 residues. CDR3 in amino acids: CATRSNVGYEQYF. In DNA, the CDR3 is TGTGCCACCAGGAGTAACGTCGGCTACGAGCAGTACTTC.

This clone came up many times. J is TRBJ2-3 and V is TRBV6-4, with TRBD2 matching 10 bases. This CDR3 spans 14 amino acids. V dropped 3 bases and J dropped 4; count of bases not matched to a gene: 1. CDR1 and CDR2 (germline): MRHNA, SNTAGT. CDR3 amino acids: CASSESGGADTQYF. The DNA for the CDR3 is TGTGCCAGCAGTGAAAGCGGGGGGGCAGATACGCAGTATTTT.

The chain's CDR3 is CASSATSGGRNEQFF. CDR3 in DNA: TGTGCCAGCAGCGCGACTAGCGGGGGAAGGAATGAGCAGTTCTTC. The chain uses TRBV7-8 and TRBJ2-1, with TRBD2 matching 12 bases. V was clipped by 5 bases and J by 7 bases; unmatched bases: 6. Looked up from germline, CDR1 is SGHVS and CDR2 is FQNEAQ. CDR3 length: 15 residues.

The table lists this clone with a count of one. This chain joins TRBV5-5 and TRBJ2-7; 8 nucleotides line up with TRBD2. Germline V gene lookup returns CDR1 SGHKS and CDR2 YYEKEE (reference sequence). V was pared by 6 bases and J by 4 bases, with 6 bases of the junction left unmatched. This CDR3 is built from 13 residues. This chain's CDR3 is CASTRGGQYEQYF. CDR3 bases: TGTGCCAGCACCCGCGGGGGGCAGTACGAGCAGTACTTC.

The J gene is TRBJ1-1, the V gene TRBV2; D call uncertain. V lost 2 bases, J lost 8 bases, and 18 bases lay in between. CDR3 length: 15 amino acids. Germline V CDR1 and CDR2: SNHLY, FYNNEI. The CDR3 DNA follows: TGTGCCAGCAGTGAACGGTGGAACGCGAGAGGAGAAGCTTTCTTT. Residues: CASSERWNARGEAFF. Full variable domain (remainder filled in from reference TRBV2 and TRBJ1-1): EPEVTQTPSHQVTQMGQEVILRCVPISNHLYFYWYRQILGQKVEFLVSFYNNEISEKSEIFDDQFSVERPDGSNFTLKIRSTKLEDSAMYFCASSERWNARGEAFFGQGTRLTVV.

The chain couples TRBV5-6 to TRBJ2-3, with 10 bases lining up with TRBD2. CDR1 is SGHDT and CDR2 is YYEEEE in the germline V gene. The CDR3 has 16 residues. V shed 1 base, J shed 4 bases, and the junction held 6 bases outside the gene matches. CDR3 nucleotide sequence: TGTGCCAGCAGCTTGAGAGCGGGGGGGTTCGCAGATACGCAGTATTTT. It specifies CASSLRAGGFADTQYF.

Comments on this clone: Its ends do not fully match the called genes, so a read error is possible. This chain links TRBV11-2 with TRBJ2-7; D is unclear. The CDR3 has 13 residues. Germline CDR1 and CDR2: SGHAT and FQNNGV. CDR3 nucleotides: TGTGCCAGCAGCTCCCCCCGGTCCTCCGAGCAGTACTTC. Amino acid sequence: CASSSPRSSEQYF.

The rearrangement uses TRBV10-3 and TRBJ1-3; D is undetermined. Trimming shortened V by 2 bases and J by 4 bases, and 6 bases separated the two germline ends. Germline V gene data show CDR1 as ENHRY and CDR2 as SYGVKD. CDR3 size: 13 residues. CDR3: CAISEGRGNTIYF. CDR3 DNA sequence: TGTGCCATCAGTGAGGGGAGAGGAAACACCATATATTTT.

This sequence joins TRBV7-2 and TRBJ1-1; 10 nucleotides line up with TRBD1. Per the germline V gene, CDR1 is SGHTA and CDR2 is FQGNSA. This CDR3 is 14 amino acids long. With V trimmed by 5 bases and J by 6 bases, 6 bases remained unmatched. The chain's CDR3 is CASSPYGQGAEAFF. The CDR3 DNA reads TGTGCCAGCAGCCCATATGGACAGGGGGCTGAAGCTTTCTTT.

The chain joins TRBV4-2 to TRBJ1-1, with D unclear. The CDR3 covers 15 residues. Germline V gene data show CDR1 as LGHNA and CDR2 as YNFKEQ. Trimming removed 1 base at V and 1 base at J, with 10 bases between. The CDR3 nucleotides are TGTGCCAGCAGCCAAGTCACGGGGAGGAACACTGAAGCTTTCTTT. Translated, it gives CASSQVTGRNTEAFF.

The chain is built from TRBV2 and TRBJ2-7, with 11 bases identical to TRBD1. The CDR3 is made up of 13 amino acids. Germline trimming cut 9 bases from V and 5 bases from J; bases unmatched to any gene: 6. The germline V gene encodes CDR1 SNHLY and CDR2 FYNNEI. CDR3 nucleotides: TGTGCCAGTGAGCGGGACAGGGGGAACGAGCAGTACTTC. It encodes CASERDRGNEQYF.

The rearrangement uses TRBV12-3 or TRBV12-4 and TRBJ1-2; D unresolved. V lost 5 bases, J lost 6 bases, and 10 bases lay in between. There are 12 residues in the CDR3. The CDR3 loop is CASSNYGDGYTF. CDR3 nucleotide sequence: TGTGCCAGCAGTAATTATGGAGATGGCTACACCTTC.

This clone was recorded only once. This sequence joins TRBV19 and TRBJ1-5; D is possibly TRBD1 (6 bases). The V end was cut by 7 bases, the J end by 2 bases, with 21 bases between. This CDR3 has 17 amino acids. Looked up from germline, CDR1 is LNHDA and CDR2 is SQIVND (reference sequence). This CDR3 is CASKKNYPGHRNQPQHF. As DNA, the CDR3 is TGTGCCAGTAAAAAGAACTATCCGGGACATCGCAATCAGCCCCAGCATTTT.

Turning to this clone: Germline is not matched at one junction end, which may reflect a read error. The J gene is TRBJ1-6, the V gene TRBV7-7; D unclear. The CDR3 consists of 13 residues. Germline values: CDR1 SSHAT, CDR2 FNYEAQ (reference sequence). The CDR3 bases are TGTGCTAGCAGCTTACTGGCTAATTCACCCCTCCACTTT. Protein sequence: CASSLLANSPLHF.

This chain links TRBV12-3 or TRBV12-4 with TRBJ1-1, with TRBD1 identical over 7 bases. The CDR3 length is 13 residues. V lost 4 bases and J lost 5; bases outside the gene matches: 4. In DNA, the CDR3 is TGTGCCAGCAGTTGGACGGGACAGACTGAAGCTTTCTTT. It yields the protein CASSWTGQTEAFF.